The sequence of this T cell receptor beta chain was determined in a study of blood T cell repertoires in COVID-19. The CDR3 consists of 15 residues. Looked up from germline, CDR1 is SGHTA and CDR2 is FQGNSA. V shed 4 bases, J shed 8 bases, and the junction held 5 bases outside the gene matches. Assay used: immunoSEQ multiplex PCR; TCRdb lists only in-frame clones, some missing. Counted here are around 370,000 clones, around 91% occurring once; the ten biggest clones make up roughly 3.3%. The TCR comes from a woman aged 18 to 35 who had recovered from COVID-19. Specimen: peripheral blood. V gene TRBV7-2 combines with J gene TRBJ2-1, with 13 nucleotides matching TRBD2. CDR3 amino acids: CASSSVGLAGYEQFF. CDR3 DNA: TGTGCCAGCAGCTCTGTGGGACTAGCGGGATATGAGCAGTTCTTC.